This passage covers 30 T cell receptor beta chains from one sample sequenced in a study of T-cell reconstitution after alpha-beta-depleted transplantation in children (dated by TCRdb to the mid-2010s). In light of the paper, this sample's treatment or condition label describes: allogeneic hematopoietic cell transplantation with graft depleted of TCRalphabeta T cells and CD19 B cells. Library construction relied on PCR. Sequencing was carried out with an Illumina HiSeq 2500. To normalize quantification of the TCRbeta repertoire, the TCR libraries were built with molecular barcoding that relied on unique molecular identifiers. TCRdb trimmed public reads at Q25 via fastp, called clones via MiXCR and kept in-frame beta chains. For every CDR3 protein sequence, its rows merge into one entry that carries the most common genes and DNA. This sample is represented by 700,000 to 950,000 distinct CDR3 sequences; 16% of them were singletons. Roughly 5% of the sample is taken by the ten largest.

This material consisted of PBMCs, mostly from graft donor cells, taken 360 days after TCRalphabeta/CD19-depleted stem cell transplant. These receptors were taken from a male patient aged 10 to 17 who had a stem cell transplant for acute lymphoblastic leukemia, so the T cells may come from the graft donor.

The gene calls are TRBV12-3 or TRBV12-4 and TRBJ1-2, with TRBD1 matching over 8 bases. The CDR3 consists of 13 residues. The V gene end was trimmed by 4 bases and the J gene end by 5 bases; junction bases not matched to a gene: 3. CDR3 nucleotides: TGTGCCAGCAGTTGGGGACAGGCGTATGGCTACACCTTC. Protein: CASSWGQAYGYTF.

This clonotype was counted ten times or more. The rearrangement joins TRBV12-3 or TRBV12-4 to TRBJ2-1; D is undetermined. V was clipped by 6 bases and J by 9 bases, with 15 bases between them. There are 13 residues in the CDR3. CDR3 amino acids: CASSATMVVEQFF. The CDR3 DNA reads as TGTGCCAGCAGCGCGACAATGGTAGTTGAGCAGTTCTTC.

The chain is built from TRBV5-6 and TRBJ2-1; D not certain. Germline-derived CDR1 and CDR2 are SGHDT and YYEEEE. The CDR3 spans 11 residues. Trimming pared 0 bases from V and 14 bases from J, leaving 9 bases between. The CDR3 reads CASSLGQLEFF. CDR3 in DNA: TGTGCCAGCAGCTTGGGGCAGTTGGAGTTCTTC.

J is TRBJ2-3 and V is TRBV7-2; D gene uncertain. With 2 bases removed from V and 2 bases from J, the gap between germline ends came to 11 bases. This CDR3 spans 15 amino acids. CDR1 is SGHTA, CDR2 FQGNSA, per germline. CDR3 residues: CASSLRVSDTDTQYF. CDR3 nucleotides: TGTGCCAGCAGCTTACGCGTCTCGGACACAGATACGCAGTATTTT.

This chain uses TRBV12-3 or TRBV12-4 with TRBJ2-7, with D possibly called TRBD1 or TRBD2 (5 bases each). V was cut by 5 bases and J by 2 bases, with 13 bases left in between. This CDR3 has 14 residues. In DNA, the CDR3 is TGTGCCAGCAGTCCCGGGACCGTTGCCTACGAGCAGTACTTC. As protein: CASSPGTVAYEQYF.

This clonotype has just a few counts. The chain is built from TRBV29-1 and TRBJ2-1; D is undetermined. The CDR3 totals 13 residues. Per germline, CDR1 SQVTM and CDR2 ANQGSEA. Trimming took 0 bases from V and 4 from J, leaving 7 bases between them. CDR3 sequence reads: CSVEEALYNEQFF. The DNA for the CDR3 is TGCAGCGTTGAAGAGGCACTTTACAATGAGCAGTTCTTC.

This clonotype was picked up a small number of times. This chain connects TRBV7-9 to TRBJ1-2; a possible D gene is TRBD1 (6 bases). CDR3 length: 14 residues. Germline CDR1 reads SEHNR; CDR2 reads FQNEAQ (reference sequence). Trimming took off 1 base at V and 10 bases at J, with 16 bases between the two ends. The CDR3 region is CASSLDPRGADYTF. CDR3 DNA sequence: TGTGCCAGCAGCTTAGATCCGCGGGGGGCGGACTACACCTTC.

This chain joins TRBV25-1 and TRBJ1-5; 9 nucleotides agree with TRBD1. Germline V lookup: CDR1 MGHDK, CDR2 SYGVNS. The CDR3 has 17 amino acids. The ends lost 2 bases at V and 4 bases at J; junction bases unmatched: 9. The CDR3 loop reads CASSEVGGTGLNQPQHF. CDR3 bases: TGTGCCAGCAGTGAAGTGGGTGGGACAGGGCTAAATCAGCCCCAGCATTTT.

This clonotype was picked up many times. The chain links TRBV2 to TRBJ2-3, with 7 bases fitting TRBD2. V was pared by 11 bases and J by 5 bases, with 13 bases of the junction left unmatched. The length of the CDR3 is 14 residues. Germline V gene sequence: CDR1 SNHLY, CDR2 FYNNEI. CDR3 bases: TGTGCCGGAGCCCAGCGGGTAGCGGGAGATACGCAGTATTTT. It specifies CAGAQRVAGDTQYF.

This clonotype was counted a few times. This sequence joins TRBV11-1 and TRBJ2-7, with TRBD2 matching over 10 bases. The CDR3 contains 19 residues. Germline-derived CDR1 and CDR2 are SGHAT and FQDESV (reference sequence). Trimming at V came to 5 bases and at J to 6 bases, leaving 22 bases not matched to a gene. The CDR3 DNA reads TGTGCCAGCAGCCGGACTAGCGGAATCTTCCCAGCCCCACCCAGCGAGCAGTACTTC. This encodes CASSRTSGIFPAPPSEQYF.

V usage is TRBV20-1 and J usage is TRBJ2-7; 8 bases are a match to TRBD2. CDR1 and CDR2 from the germline V gene are DFQATT and SNEGSKA (reference sequence). This CDR3 spans 13 amino acids. J lost 1 base, V lost 8 bases, and 7 bases had no gene match. CDR3 DNA: TGCAGTACCTTAGCGGGACATTCCTACGAGCAGTACTTC. Its protein is CSTLAGHSYEQYF.

The chain carries TRBV25-1 and TRBJ1-1, with D perhaps matching TRBD1 (5 bases). Germline values: CDR1 MGHDK, CDR2 SYGVNS. The CDR3 has 14 residues. V shed 5 bases and J shed 1 base, with 11 bases lying between them. Here the CDR3 reads CASSLPGANTEAFF. The CDR3 DNA sequence: TGTGCCAGCAGTCTCCCCGGGGCGAACACTGAAGCTTTCTTT. Supplemented by reference TRBV25-1 and TRBJ1-1, the full variable domain reads EADIYQTPRYLVIGTGKKITLECSQTMGHDKMYWYQQDPGMELHLIHYSYGVNSTEKGDLSSESTVSRIRTEHFPLTLESARPSHTSQYLCASSLPGANTEAFFGQGTRLTVV.

The J gene is TRBJ1-2, the V gene TRBV6-1, with 9 bases that match TRBD1. The germline gives CDR1 MNHNS, CDR2 SASEGT. The V gene end was trimmed by 6 bases and the J gene end by 6 bases; junction bases not matched to a gene: 14. This CDR3 is 16 amino acids long. The CDR3 loop is CASSLGPLGQGNGYTF. The CDR3 DNA reads as TGTGCCAGCAGCCTAGGCCCTTTGGGACAGGGAAATGGCTACACCTTC.

V is TRBV7-9 and J is TRBJ2-1, with 11 bases that match TRBD2. With V trimmed by 1 base and J by 6 bases, 8 bases remained unmatched. CDR1 and CDR2 from the germline V gene are SEHNR and FQNEAQ (reference sequence). The CDR3 loop spans 17 amino acids. CDR3 region: CASSLELAGATGNEQFF. The CDR3, as DNA: TGTGCCAGCAGCTTAGAACTAGCGGGAGCAACAGGCAATGAGCAGTTCTTC. Combining the CDR3 with reference TRBV7-9 and TRBJ2-1 gives the whole variable domain DTGVSQNPRHKITKRGQNVTFRCDPISEHNRLYWYRQTLGQGPEFLTYFQNEAQLEKSRLLSDRFSAERPKGSFSTLEIQRTEQGDSAMYLCASSLELAGATGNEQFFGPGTRLTVL.

This clonotype has only a few counts. The chain uses TRBV12-3 or TRBV12-4 and TRBJ2-7, with D perhaps matching TRBD2 (6 bases). This CDR3 is built from 19 residues. V was shortened by 4 bases and J by 2 bases, with 27 bases between the two germline ends. The DNA of the CDR3 is TGTGCCAGCAGTTCCCGTGTCGGGGGTCCCCGGGAATATACCTACGAGCAGTACTTC. Translation gives CASSSRVGGPREYTYEQYF.

The chain couples TRBV27 to TRBJ1-4; TRBD1 is a possible D gene (5 bases). Germline values: CDR1 MNHEY, CDR2 SMNVEV (reference sequence). This CDR3 spans 14 amino acids. With 3 bases removed from V and 10 bases from J, the gap between germline ends came to 15 bases. The chain's CDR3 is CASSFVQGGVKLFF. The DNA for the CDR3 is TGTGCCAGCAGTTTTGTTCAGGGAGGCGTAAAACTGTTTTTT.

This clonotype was counted a few times. V and J are TRBV18 and TRBJ1-6; D is ambiguous. This CDR3 is 14 amino acids long. CDR1 is KGHSH, CDR2 LQKENI, per germline. V shed 1 base and J shed 8 bases, with 9 bases lying between them. The DNA for the CDR3 is TGTGCCAGCTCACCACAGGGTACGGATTCACCCCTCCACTTT. Translated, it gives CASSPQGTDSPLHF.

V and J are TRBV7-6 and TRBJ2-5, with no clear D. V lost 2 bases and J lost 0, with 7 bases in between. From germline, CDR1 is SGHVS and CDR2 FNYEAQ. The CDR3 runs 14 residues. For the CDR3, the DNA is TGTGCCAGCAGCTTACATCCACACCAAGAGACCCAGTACTTC. This sequence encodes CASSLHPHQETQYF.

The chain's CDR3 is CASHSASVPFQETQYF. DNA for the CDR3: TGTGCCAGCCACTCCGCTTCGGTTCCCTTCCAAGAGACCCAGTACTTC. The gene calls are TRBV27 and TRBJ2-5; D unresolved. The CDR3 sequence is 16 residues long. V was shortened by 8 bases and J by 1 base, with 20 bases between the two germline ends. CDR1 and CDR2 (germline): MNHEY, SMNVEV (reference sequence).

This clonotype turned up a few times. The chain is built from TRBV18 and TRBJ1-4; perhaps TRBD1 as D (6 bases). Trimming cost V 6 bases and J 5 bases, with 13 bases left between them. The CDR3 has 14 amino acids. Germline loops: CDR1 KGHSH, CDR2 LQKENI. The CDR3 bases are TGTGCCAGCTCCCCAAGACAGGAAAATGAAAAACTGTTTTTT. Translated: CASSPRQENEKLFF.

The CDR3 region is CASSYSGGARTDTQYF. The DNA of the CDR3 is TGTGCCAGCAGTTACTCGGGGGGAGCGCGAACAGATACGCAGTATTTT. V usage is TRBV6-5 and J usage is TRBJ2-3; TRBD2 is a possible D gene (6 bases). The CDR3 length is 16 residues. The ends were cut back, 0 bases at V and 3 bases at J, with 13 bases in the middle. CDR1 MNHEY and CDR2 SVGAGI come from the germline V gene.

This clonotype was seen more than once but under ten times. A read error is likely, as this CDR3 ends without the conserved phenylalanine or tryptophan. The DNA is omitted, as the CDR3 cannot be located on it reliably, and the CDR3 follows TCRdb's listing. The chain has TRBV6-1 and TRBJ1-4; the table assigns TRBD1, which was not confirmed against the DNA. The germline V gene encodes CDR1 MNHNS and CDR2 SASEGT. Ends included, the CDR3 has 13 residues. The CDR3: CASSEVLTGQGDI.

This clonotype came up a few times. The V gene is TRBV10-3, the J gene TRBJ2-3; 9 bases are a match to TRBD2. Germline trimming cut 5 bases from V and 5 bases from J; bases unmatched to any gene: 8. This CDR3 has 15 residues. Germline V gene lookup returns CDR1 ENHRY and CDR2 SYGVKD. The CDR3 DNA reads TGTGCCATCAGTCCCCAATCGACTAGCGGAGATACGCAGTATTTT. Amino acid sequence: CAISPQSTSGDTQYF.

Only a few counts were recorded for this clonotype. This chain uses TRBV12-3 or TRBV12-4 with TRBJ2-7; D not certain. The CDR3 runs to 13 residues. The V end lost 8 bases, the J end lost 2 bases, and 13 bases lay between the germline ends. The CDR3 DNA reads TGTGCCAGCGGGCTTGGCCAGACCTACGAGCAGTACTTC. Residues: CASGLGQTYEQYF.

The V gene is TRBV7-9, the J gene TRBJ1-2; TRBD1 might be the D (5 bases). Trimming left V 4 bases short and J 3 bases short, with 9 bases between. The CDR3 has 13 amino acids. CDR1 and CDR2 (germline): SEHNR, FQNEAQ (reference sequence). The CDR3 sequence is CASSWQGDYGYTF. The CDR3 DNA sequence: TGTGCCAGCAGCTGGCAGGGTGACTATGGCTACACCTTC.

This clonotype has at least ten counts. V usage is TRBV6-2 or TRBV6-3 and J usage is TRBJ2-1; 8 bases match TRBD2. The CDR3 runs 14 residues. V was clipped by 5 bases and J by 8 bases; unmatched bases: 8. The germline CDR1 and CDR2 sequences are MNHEY and SVGEGT. The CDR3 protein is CASSNPGTRDEQFF. The CDR3 DNA sequence: TGTGCCAGCAGTAATCCGGGGACTAGGGATGAGCAGTTCTTC.

The sample holds many counts of this clonotype. The rearrangement uses TRBV6-2 or TRBV6-3 and TRBJ2-1; D may be TRBD2 (5 bases). The germline V gene encodes CDR1 MNHEY and CDR2 SVGEGT. The CDR3 extends over 12 amino acids. Trimming pared 6 bases from V and 4 bases from J, leaving 7 bases between. The CDR3 DNA reads as TGTGCCAGCAGGACTATATACAATGAGCAGTTCTTC. Protein product: CASRTIYNEQFF.

The sample holds a few counts of this clonotype. The V and J genes are TRBV5-1 and TRBJ2-7; D gene unclear. The CDR3 is 13 amino acids. V was pared by 3 bases and J by 2 bases, with 9 bases between. The germline gives CDR1 SGHRS, CDR2 YFSETQ. CDR3 nucleotide sequence: TGCGCCAGCAGCTGGGAAGTGACCTACGAGCAGTACTTC. Encoded protein: CASSWEVTYEQYF.

The rearrangement joins TRBV5-5 to TRBJ2-1; D gene uncertain. V lost 0 bases to trimming and J lost 1 base, with 8 bases between them. Germline V gene data show CDR1 as SGHKS and CDR2 as YYEKEE (reference sequence). This CDR3 has 15 residues. The chain's CDR3 is CASSLEAPSYNEQFF. Here the CDR3 DNA reads TGTGCCAGCAGCTTGGAGGCGCCATCCTACAATGAGCAGTTCTTC.

The CDR3 here is CASSRPGTVVYEQYF. In nucleotides, the CDR3 is TGTGCCAGTAGTAGGCCCGGGACAGTAGTCTACGAGCAGTACTTC. The chain combines TRBV19 with TRBJ2-7, with 7 bases identical to TRBD1. The length of the CDR3 is 15 residues. Trimming took 4 bases from V and 3 from J; bases not matched to a gene: 9. Germline V gene sequence: CDR1 LNHDA, CDR2 SQIVND (reference sequence).